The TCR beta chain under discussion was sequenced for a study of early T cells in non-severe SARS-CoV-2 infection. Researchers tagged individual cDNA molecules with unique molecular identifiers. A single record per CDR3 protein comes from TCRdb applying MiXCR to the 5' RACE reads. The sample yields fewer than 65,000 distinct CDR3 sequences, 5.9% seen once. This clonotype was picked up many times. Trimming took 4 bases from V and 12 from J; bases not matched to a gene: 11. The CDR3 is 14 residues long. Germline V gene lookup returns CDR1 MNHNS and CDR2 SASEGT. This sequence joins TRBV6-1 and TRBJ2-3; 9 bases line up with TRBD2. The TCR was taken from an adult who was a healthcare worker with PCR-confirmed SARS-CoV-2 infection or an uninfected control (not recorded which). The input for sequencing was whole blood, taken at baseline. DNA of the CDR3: TGTGCCAGCAGTGGGGGAGTTTCCGGGACTAGCCAGTATTTT. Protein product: CASSGGVSGTSQYF.